The 15 T cell receptor beta chains below were found in one sample sequenced in a study of T cells in narcolepsy. The data were produced by immunoSEQ multiplex PCR, yet TCRdb's version contains in-frame clones alone and is incomplete. This table has some 32,000 clones, around 78% appearing once. The sequenced material came from CD45RA- memory CD4+ T cells from PBMCs. The receptors stem from a human donor with narcolepsy.

V is TRBV4-1 and J is TRBJ2-3; D assignment may be TRBD1 or TRBD2 (6 bases each). The CDR3 contains 16 residues. Germline V gene sequence: CDR1 MGHRA, CDR2 YSYEKL. V lost 0 bases and J 1 base, leaving 11 bases between the germline ends. This chain's CDR3 is CASSQEGGQRTDTQYF. The CDR3 DNA reads TGCGCCAGCAGCCAAGAAGGGGGGCAGCGCACAGATACGCAGTATTTT.

V gene TRBV5-6 combines with J gene TRBJ1-1; TRBD1 is a possible D gene (5 bases). Trimming shortened V by 0 bases and J by 0 bases, and 9 bases separated the two germline ends. Germline V CDR1 and CDR2: SGHDT, YYEEEE. This CDR3 is 15 amino acids long. The CDR3 reads CASSLATGMNTEAFF. The CDR3 DNA reads as TGTGCCAGCAGCTTGGCCACAGGTATGAACACTGAAGCTTTCTTT.

The DNA of the CDR3 is TGTGCCAGCACTATAGCGGGAGGGTCCCCCTACAATGAGCAGTTCTTC. Amino acids: CASTIAGGSPYNEQFF. The chain employs TRBV6-6 and TRBJ2-1; 11 nucleotides line up with TRBD2. With 7 bases clipped from V and 2 bases from J, the junction kept 7 bases outside the gene matches. The CDR3 length is 16 residues. Germline loops: CDR1 MNHNY, CDR2 SVGAGI (reference sequence).

The gene calls are TRBV6-1 and TRBJ2-7; tentative D call: TRBD1 (6 bases). Per the germline V gene, CDR1 is MNHNS and CDR2 is SASEGT. CDR3 size: 13 residues. Trimming pared 6 bases from V and 3 bases from J, leaving 12 bases between. CDR3 sequence: CASSVEGDYEQYF. CDR3 DNA: TGTGCCAGCAGCGTAGAGGGGGACTACGAGCAGTACTTC.

The J gene is TRBJ2-3, the V gene TRBV9; TRBD2 matches 10 bases. Looked up from germline, CDR1 is SGDLS and CDR2 is YYNGEE. After removal of 0 bases from V and 2 bases from J, the junction contained 6 bases not matched to a gene. The CDR3 is 17 amino acids. CDR3 DNA: TGTGCCAGCAGCGTAGTGGCTAGCGGGAGAATCACAGATACGCAGTATTTT. Protein sequence: CASSVVASGRITDTQYF.

This chain joins TRBV30 and TRBJ2-2; unclear D gene. Trimming pared 5 bases from V and 6 bases from J, leaving 10 bases between. CDR1 is GTSNPN and CDR2 is SVGIG in the germline V gene (reference sequence). The CDR3 spans 12 residues. CDR3 coding DNA: TGTGCCTGGGGATTTGGGGCCGGGGAGCTGTTTTTT. Residues: CAWGFGAGELFF.

This chain uses TRBV18 with TRBJ1-1; D not certain. Deletions cut 0 bases from V and 6 bases from J, with 20 bases between. The CDR3 spans 17 residues. CDR1 is KGHSH, CDR2 LQKENI, per germline. CDR3 sequence reads: CASSPPIGSREAAEAFF. The CDR3 DNA reads TGTGCCAGCTCACCACCGATCGGGTCGCGGGAGGCCGCTGAAGCTTTCTTT.

The table lists this clone with a count of one. The gene calls are TRBV6-1 and TRBJ2-7; tentatively, D is TRBD2 (6 bases). Germline V gives CDR1 MNHNS, CDR2 SASEGT. This CDR3 has 14 residues. V was clipped by 8 bases and J by 1 base, with 15 bases between them. The CDR3, as DNA: TGTGCCAGCGGGTCGCCGGGAGCGTCCTACGAGCAGTACTTC. It yields the protein CASGSPGASYEQYF.

This chain uses TRBV2 with TRBJ2-5, with 11 positions matching TRBD2. The germline V gene encodes CDR1 SNHLY and CDR2 FYNNEI. The trim removed 4 bases at V and 5 bases at J, leaving 9 bases unmatched. The CDR3 runs to 16 residues. CDR3 DNA sequence: TGTGCCAGCAGTGGTAGCGGGGGGGCCATCGGCGAGACCCAGTACTTC. Amino acid sequence: CASSGSGGAIGETQYF.

This chain joins TRBV5-1 and TRBJ1-1, with 7 bases identical to TRBD1. The CDR3 spans 15 residues. V was clipped by 0 bases and J by 6 bases; unmatched bases: 8. The germline V gene has CDR1 SGHRS and CDR2 YFSETQ. The CDR3 region has the DNA TGCGCCAGCAGCTTGGTGTCCAGGGGGGTAGCTGAAGCTTTCTTT. It yields the protein CASSLVSRGVAEAFF.

V usage is TRBV5-1 and J usage is TRBJ2-3, with 9 bases identical to TRBD2. The V gene end was trimmed by 2 bases and the J gene end by 2 bases; junction bases not matched to a gene: 9. This CDR3 is built from 17 residues. From germline, CDR1 is SGHRS and CDR2 YFSETQ. The CDR3, as DNA: TGCGCCAGCAGCTTATTAGGCGGGAGGGTACTCACAGATACGCAGTATTTT. Translated, it gives CASSLLGGRVLTDTQYF.

The chain employs TRBV5-6 and TRBJ1-5; TRBD1 might be the D (5 bases). The V end lost 3 bases, the J end lost 4 bases, and 5 bases lay between the germline ends. CDR1 is SGHDT, CDR2 YYEEEE, per germline. The CDR3 spans 12 residues. CDR3 in DNA: TGTGCCAGCAGCTCAGGGAATCAGCCCCAGCATTTT. As protein: CASSSGNQPQHF.

The table lists this clone with a count of one. This chain links TRBV18 with TRBJ1-2; no reliable D call. Per germline, CDR1 KGHSH and CDR2 LQKENI. The CDR3 extends over 16 amino acids. Trimming pared 2 bases from V and 2 bases from J, leaving 15 bases between. The CDR3 bases are TGTGCCAGCTCACCAACCTCGACGGATGCAAACTATGGCTACACCTTC. Translated, it gives CASSPTSTDANYGYTF.

The chain employs TRBV19 and TRBJ2-5; D not resolved. CDR3 length: 13 residues. V was pared by 3 bases and J by 0 bases, with 5 bases between. Germline CDR1 LNHDA, CDR2 SQIVND (reference sequence). CDR3 sequence reads: CASSINYQETQYF. CDR3 bases: TGTGCCAGTAGTATCAATTACCAAGAGACCCAGTACTTC.

This clone has just a few counts. V usage is TRBV6-1 and J usage is TRBJ2-7, with D perhaps matching TRBD1 (5 bases). V was trimmed by 4 bases and J by 1 base, leaving 8 bases between them. Germline V gene sequence: CDR1 MNHNS, CDR2 SASEGT. The CDR3 covers 13 residues. The CDR3 sequence is CASSAAGSYEQYF. The CDR3 coding sequence is TGTGCCAGCAGTGCCGCAGGGTCCTACGAGCAGTACTTC.